The rows below give T cell receptor beta chains drawn from one sample of a study of blood T cell repertoires in COVID-19. Profiling relied on immunoSEQ multiplex PCR, and the TCRdb table lists in-frame clones only, not all of them. This sample has under 350,000 clones; roughly 90% occur once, and the top ten carry roughly 5%. What was sequenced was peripheral blood. Receptors originate from a man aged 40-55 years with acute or convalescent COVID-19. Each CDR3 is given with its conserved first and last residue.

TRBV11-2 | CASSLNGAAEKLFF
TRBV5-1 | CASSLEADHTEAFF
TRBV10-2 | CASSGEGGFYEQYF
TRBV5-6 | CASSLSRRNPYGYTF
TRBV5-1 | CASSFFSSGNTIYF
TRBV11-2 | CASSFRQGTYEQYF
TRBV7-3 | CASSLNSGGLNEQFF
TRBV29-1 | CSARGDRGSQETQYF
TRBV2 | CASSAQSYEQYF
TRBV27 | CASSLSSGRGGENF
TRBV7-2 | CASSFSGTVNTEAFF
TRBV18 | CASSPGQGEKLFF
TRBV25-1 | CASRPGYTDTQYF
TRBV7-8 | CASVFGTGAYEQYF
TRBV18 | CASSPTLVEAFF
TRBV2 | CASGAGLAGSSYEQYF
TRBV19 | CASSETGGTEAFF
TRBV14 | CASSLYTSSGNTIYF
TRBV21-1 | CARTSGTPVDTQYF
TRBV2 | CASSQGGYEQYF
TRBV2 | CASSPRGQGSEAFF
TRBV5-5 | CASTRSGGAIGEQFF
TRBV6-4 | CASSDSRSLTGELFF
TRBV12-5 | CASGLRVLTGQYNSPLHF
TRBV6-5 | CASRSTGVYGYTF
TRBV15 | CATSREGGSTGELFF
TRBV3-1/TRBV3-2 | CASSQDRGGNEKLFF
TRBV12-5 | CATSTGLSNQPQHF
TRBV27 | CASSPPGNTEAFF
TRBV24-1 | CATKGEGNTGELFF
TRBV7-8 | CASSLDQGRGEKLFF
TRBV6-1 | CASSEETGRVYGYTF
TRBV11-2 | CASSSDPSSGNTIYF
TRBV5-4 | CASSPDPRTRGADSNQPQHF
TRBV7-3 | CASSLVRRAHSPLHF
TRBV6-1 | CASSEGGPGNTIYF
TRBV12-3/TRBV12-4 | CASSRTRQPQHF
TRBV6-5 | CASSSRTSGGGGTQYF
TRBV11-1 | CASSSPRTNNEQFF
TRBV18 | CASSPRPAADEQFF
TRBV19 | CASSTLSPDRGGPPLHF
TRBV12-3/TRBV12-4 | CASSMASTDTQYF
TRBV4-2 | CASSHLTGDTEAFF
TRBV6-5 | CAGYREGYGYTF